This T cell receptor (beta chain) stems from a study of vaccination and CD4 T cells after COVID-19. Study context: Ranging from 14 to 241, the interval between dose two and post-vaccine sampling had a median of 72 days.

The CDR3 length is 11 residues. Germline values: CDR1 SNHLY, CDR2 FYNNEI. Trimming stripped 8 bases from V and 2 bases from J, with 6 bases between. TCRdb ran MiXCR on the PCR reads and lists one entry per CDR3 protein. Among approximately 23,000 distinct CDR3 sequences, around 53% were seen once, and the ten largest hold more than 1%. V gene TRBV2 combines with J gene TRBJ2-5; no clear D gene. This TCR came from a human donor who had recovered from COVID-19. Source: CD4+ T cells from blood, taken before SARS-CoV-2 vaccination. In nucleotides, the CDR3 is TGTGCCAGCCCAGGACAAGAGACCCAGTACTTC. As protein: CASPGQETQYF.